The subject of this entry is one T cell receptor (beta chain). With 3 bases removed from V and 7 bases from J, the gap between germline ends came to 10 bases. The germline CDR1 and CDR2 sequences are MNHNY and SVGAGI (reference sequence). This CDR3 contains 12 residues. The sample comes from a study of blood T cells in healthy people across ages. The use of a sample-barcoded 5' primer and a J-beta primer mix characterized a second PCR of about 6 to 11 cycles. MiXCR, run by TCRdb on the 5' RACE reads, gives a single entry per CDR3 protein. This sample has about 1.4 million distinct CDR3 sequences, with 59% found just once.

This sequence was found in a man between 18 and 35 years old in good health. The specimen was blood. V gene TRBV6-6 combines with J gene TRBJ2-7; the D is unclear. CDR3 DNA sequence: TGTGCCAGCAGTTATGCACTACGGGAGCAGTACTTC. This translates into CASSYALREQYF.